This T cell receptor (beta chain) comes out of a study of blood T cell repertoires in COVID-19. Study-wide background: The origin of the acute and convalescent COVID-19 samples was the United States, Italy and Spain.

In the original processing: Estimated nucleated cell counts came from reference gene primer amplification. Sequencing was performed with immunoSEQ multiplex PCR; in TCRdb, only in-frame clones are kept and a portion is missing. V and J calls and clone size are given by that table; D and trimming were obtained from the DNA. The sample contains more than 80,000 clones, 84% of which appear only once. The clonotype originates from a woman aged 60 to 75 with acute or convalescent COVID-19. What was sequenced was peripheral blood.

DNA of the CDR3: TGTGCCAGCAGTTTTGTGGGACAGGGAAGACAAAGTAGCAATCAGCCCCAGCATTTT. This encodes CASSFVGQGRQSSNQPQHF. The chain joins TRBV27 to TRBJ1-5; 9 bases align to TRBD1. The germline V gene has CDR1 MNHEY and CDR2 SMNVEV (reference sequence). The CDR3 extends over 19 amino acids. With V trimmed by 3 bases and J by 0 bases, 12 bases remained unmatched.